These 7 T cell receptor beta chains were sequenced from one sample in a study of blood T cell repertoires in COVID-19. The protocol was immunoSEQ multiplex PCR, while the TCRdb copy is restricted to in-frame clones and leaves out a portion. The repertoire holds about 90,000 clones, with roughly nine tenths as singletons. Sequencing was done on a sample of peripheral blood. These receptors all come from a human donor with active COVID-19. The donor label of this sample is uncertain.

The genes are TRBV29-1 and TRBJ1-1, with D hard to call. The germline gives CDR1 SQVTM, CDR2 ANQGSEA. This CDR3 region has 16 residues. V was shortened by 1 base and J by 4 bases, with 19 bases between the two germline ends. As DNA, the CDR3 is TGCAGCGTTGAAGGTCGTTCAGGCCGTGGTGGCACTGAAGCTTTCTTT. Protein: CSVEGRSGRGGTEAFF.

The rearrangement joins TRBV11-2 to TRBJ2-5, with a weak D call TRBD2 (7 bases). V was clipped by 5 bases and J by 4 bases, with 17 bases between them. The CDR3 is 15 residues long. Looked up from germline, CDR1 is SGHAT and CDR2 is FQNNGV. The CDR3 loop reads CASSPPGGGGETQYF. CDR3 sequence (DNA): TGTGCCAGCAGCCCACCGGGGGGAGGGGGAGAGACCCAGTACTTC.

The chain links TRBV4-1 to TRBJ2-7; 10 bases align to TRBD2. In germline, CDR1 is MGHRA, CDR2 YSYEKL. The CDR3 contains 18 residues. V was pared by 2 bases and J by 5 bases, with 15 bases of the junction left unmatched. CDR3 DNA: TGCGCCAGCAGCCAACTACCGGGACTAGCGACAAGGGGAAACGAGCAGTACTTC. Translating it yields CASSQLPGLATRGNEQYF.

The J gene is TRBJ2-3, the V gene TRBV3-1 (or the pseudogene TRBV3-2), with 8 bases aligning to TRBD2. Germline CDR1 reads LGHDT; CDR2 reads YNNKEL (reference sequence). With 1 base clipped from V and 5 bases from J, the junction kept 8 bases outside the gene matches. The CDR3 length is 16 residues. This CDR3 is CASSQGERGPIDTQYF. The DNA for the CDR3 is TGTGCCAGCAGCCAAGGAGAGCGGGGGCCCATAGATACGCAGTATTTT.

The V and J genes are TRBV10-3 and TRBJ2-3; 9 bases map to TRBD2. V trimming: 1 base; J trimming: 4 bases; junction bases outside the gene matches: 18. Germline CDR1 is ENHRY and CDR2 is SYGVKD. The CDR3 spans 20 residues. The CDR3 loop is CAISELGGLSAGGSPDTQYF. CDR3 nucleotides: TGTGCCATCAGTGAGTTGGGCGGCCTCAGCGCGGGGGGGAGCCCAGATACGCAGTATTTT.

The V call is TRBV5-4, the J call TRBJ2-5, with 8 bases aligning to TRBD2. Trimming took 4 bases from V and 1 from J; bases not matched to a gene: 3. The CDR3 loop spans 14 amino acids. Per the germline V gene, CDR1 is SGHNT and CDR2 is YYREEE (reference sequence). The CDR3, as DNA: TGTGCCAGCAGCGCCGGGGGGGTCCAAGAGACCCAGTACTTC. Translated: CASSAGGVQETQYF.

This chain connects TRBV4-2 to TRBJ2-1; 12 bases are a match to TRBD2. Germline V lookup: CDR1 LGHNA, CDR2 YNFKEQ. This CDR3 contains 19 residues. The ends lost 4 bases at V and 2 bases at J; junction bases unmatched: 12. CDR3 protein: CASSPEMPSGRGAYNEQFF. The CDR3 nucleotides are TGTGCCAGCAGCCCCGAAATGCCTAGCGGGAGGGGGGCCTACAATGAGCAGTTCTTC.